This T cell receptor beta chain was sequenced for a study of blood T cells in healthy people across ages. The wider study: Roughly one uniquely barcoded beta molecule per two T cells was captured.

With a J-beta primer mix and a sample-barcoded 5' primer, a second PCR ran about 6 to 11 cycles. Each cDNA molecule carried a tag from a template-switch adaptor that contained 12 random nucleotides. TCRdb reanalysed the 5' RACE reads using MiXCR and keeps one entry per CDR3 protein. The data contain around 1.5 million distinct CDR3 sequences, approximately 40% of them singletons. The donors, all healthy, were Caucasians living in Russia, aged about 6 to 90. Each individual donor underwent a draw of roughly 10 milliliters of peripheral blood. Sequencing input: blood. The TCR originated in a woman younger than 35 in good health.

CDR3 sequence reads: CSARPRAVNTEAFF. CDR3 nucleotide sequence: TGCAGTGCTAGACCCCGGGCTGTGAACACTGAAGCTTTCTTT. The rearrangement uses TRBV20-1 and TRBJ1-1; D unclear. This CDR3 has 14 residues. Germline V CDR1 and CDR2: DFQATT, SNEGSKA (reference sequence). V lost 2 bases, J lost 0 bases, and 10 bases lay in between.